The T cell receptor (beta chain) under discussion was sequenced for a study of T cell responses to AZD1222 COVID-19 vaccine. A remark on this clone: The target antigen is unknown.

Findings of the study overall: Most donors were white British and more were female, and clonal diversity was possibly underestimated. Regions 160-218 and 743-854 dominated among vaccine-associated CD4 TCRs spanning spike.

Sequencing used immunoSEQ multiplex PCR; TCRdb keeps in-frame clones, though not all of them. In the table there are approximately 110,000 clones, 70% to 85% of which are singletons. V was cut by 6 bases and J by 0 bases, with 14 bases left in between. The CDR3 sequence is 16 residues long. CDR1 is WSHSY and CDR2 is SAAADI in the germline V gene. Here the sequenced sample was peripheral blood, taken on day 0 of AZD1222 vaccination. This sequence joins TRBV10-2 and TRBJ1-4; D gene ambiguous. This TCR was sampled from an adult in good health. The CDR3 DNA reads TGCGCCAGCAGGGTAGACTATACTGCAACTAATGAAAAACTGTTTTTT. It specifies CASRVDYTATNEKLFF.